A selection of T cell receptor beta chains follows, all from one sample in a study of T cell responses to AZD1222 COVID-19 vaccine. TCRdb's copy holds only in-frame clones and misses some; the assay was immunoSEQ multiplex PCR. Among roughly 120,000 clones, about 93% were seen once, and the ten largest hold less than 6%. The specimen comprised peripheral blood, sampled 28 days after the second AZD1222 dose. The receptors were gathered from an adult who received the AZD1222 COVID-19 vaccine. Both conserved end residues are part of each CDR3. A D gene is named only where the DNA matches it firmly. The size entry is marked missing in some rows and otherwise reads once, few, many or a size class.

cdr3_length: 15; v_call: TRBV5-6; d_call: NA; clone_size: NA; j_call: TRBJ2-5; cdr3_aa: CASSLRAGVKETQYF; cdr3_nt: TGTGCCAGCAGCTTGCGGGCCGGGGTAAAAGAGACCCAGTACTTC
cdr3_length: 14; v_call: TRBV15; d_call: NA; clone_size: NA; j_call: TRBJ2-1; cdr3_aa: CATSRERYPNEQFF; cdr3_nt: TGTGCCACCAGCAGAGAAAGGTACCCCAATGAGCAGTTCTTC
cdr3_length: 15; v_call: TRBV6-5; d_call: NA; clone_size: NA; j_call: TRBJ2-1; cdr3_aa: CASSPGDGHTDEQFF; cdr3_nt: TGTGCCAGCAGTCCAGGGGATGGACACACCGATGAGCAGTTCTTC
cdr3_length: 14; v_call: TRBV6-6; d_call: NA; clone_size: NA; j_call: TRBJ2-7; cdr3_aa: CASSRQGGAYEQYF; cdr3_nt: TGTGCCAGCAGTCGACAGGGCGGGGCATACGAGCAGTACTTC
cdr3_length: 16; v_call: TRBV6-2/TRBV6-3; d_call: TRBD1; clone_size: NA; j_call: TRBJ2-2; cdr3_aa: CASSYGDRGSTGELFF; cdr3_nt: TGTGCCAGCAGTTACGGGGACAGGGGGAGCACCGGGGAGCTGTTTTTT
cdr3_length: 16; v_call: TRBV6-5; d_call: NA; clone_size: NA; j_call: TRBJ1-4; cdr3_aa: CASSYSEGGGYEKLFF; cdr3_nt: TGTGCCAGCAGTTACTCGGAAGGGGGGGGTTATGAAAAACTGTTTTTT
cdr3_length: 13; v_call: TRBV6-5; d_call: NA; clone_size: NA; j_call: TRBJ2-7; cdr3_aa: CASGRMGIYEQYF; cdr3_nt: TGTGCCAGCGGGAGGATGGGGATATACGAGCAGTACTTC
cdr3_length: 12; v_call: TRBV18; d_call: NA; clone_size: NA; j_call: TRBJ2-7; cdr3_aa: CASSPSQDEQYF; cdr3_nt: TGTGCCAGCTCACCATCACAGGACGAGCAGTACTTC
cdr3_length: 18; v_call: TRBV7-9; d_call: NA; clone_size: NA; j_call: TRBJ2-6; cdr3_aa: CASSYRGTSVAGANVLTF; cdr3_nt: TGTGCCAGCAGTTACCGTGGGACAAGCGTAGCTGGGGCCAACGTCCTGACTTTC
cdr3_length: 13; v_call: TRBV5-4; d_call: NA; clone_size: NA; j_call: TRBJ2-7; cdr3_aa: CASSLGPDYEQYF; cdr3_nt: TGTGCCAGCAGCTTGGGACCTGACTACGAGCAGTACTTC
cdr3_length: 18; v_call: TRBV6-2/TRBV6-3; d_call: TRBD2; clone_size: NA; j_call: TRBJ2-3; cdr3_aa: CASSYSLSSGAVTDTQYF; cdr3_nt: TGTGCCAGCAGTTACTCTCTGTCCAGCGGGGCCGTTACAGATACGCAGTATTTT
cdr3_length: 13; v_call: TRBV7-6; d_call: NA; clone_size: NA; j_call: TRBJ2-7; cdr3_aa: CASSLSPSYEQYF; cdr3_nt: TGTGCCAGCAGCTTGTCACCCTCCTACGAGCAGTACTTC
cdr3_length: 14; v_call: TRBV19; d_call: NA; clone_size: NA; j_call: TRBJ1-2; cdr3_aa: CASSIAGSNYGYTF; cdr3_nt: TGTGCCAGTAGTATAGCAGGTTCTAACTATGGCTACACCTTC
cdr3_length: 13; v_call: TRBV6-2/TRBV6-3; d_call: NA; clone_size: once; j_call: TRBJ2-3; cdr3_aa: CASSWTAQATQYF; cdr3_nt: TGTGCCAGCAGTTGGACAGCGCAAGCTACGCAGTATTTT
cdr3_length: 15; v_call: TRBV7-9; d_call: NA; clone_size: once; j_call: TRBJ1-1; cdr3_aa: CASSFCRGGDTEAFF; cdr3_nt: TGTGCCAGCAGCTTCTGCAGGGGAGGGGACACTGAAGCTTTCTTT
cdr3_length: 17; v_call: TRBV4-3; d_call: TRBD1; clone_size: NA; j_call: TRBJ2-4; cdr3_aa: CASSQAGQGVAKNIQYF; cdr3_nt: TGCGCCAGCAGCCAAGCGGGACAGGGGGTAGCCAAAAACATTCAGTACTTC
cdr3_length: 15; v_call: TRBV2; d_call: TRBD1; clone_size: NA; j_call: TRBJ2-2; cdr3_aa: CASNGQGGRTGELFF; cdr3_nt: TGTGCCAGCAATGGACAGGGGGGTAGAACCGGGGAGCTGTTTTTT
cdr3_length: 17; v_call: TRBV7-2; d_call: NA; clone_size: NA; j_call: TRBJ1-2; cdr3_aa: CASSHSSLGQSNYGYTF; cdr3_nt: TGTGCCAGCAGCCATAGTTCCTTGGGGCAGTCTAACTATGGCTACACCTTC
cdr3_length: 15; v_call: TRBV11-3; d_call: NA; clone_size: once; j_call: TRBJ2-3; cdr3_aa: CASSLEGGSTDTQYF; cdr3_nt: TGTGCCAGCAGCTTAGAGGGCGGAAGCACAGATACGCAGTATTTT
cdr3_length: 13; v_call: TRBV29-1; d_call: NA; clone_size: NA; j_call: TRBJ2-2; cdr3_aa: CSAGTQNTGELFF; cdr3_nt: TGCAGCGCCGGGACACAGAACACCGGGGAGCTGTTTTTT
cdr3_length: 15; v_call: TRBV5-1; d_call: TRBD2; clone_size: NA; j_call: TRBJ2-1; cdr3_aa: CASSGGTSGGSEQFF; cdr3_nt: TGCGCCAGCAGCGGAGGGACTAGCGGGGGCTCTGAGCAGTTCTTC
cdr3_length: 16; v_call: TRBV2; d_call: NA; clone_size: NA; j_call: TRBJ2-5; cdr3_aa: CASSEAPRGFQETQYF; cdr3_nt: TGTGCCAGCAGTGAAGCGCCTCGGGGGTTCCAAGAGACCCAGTACTTC
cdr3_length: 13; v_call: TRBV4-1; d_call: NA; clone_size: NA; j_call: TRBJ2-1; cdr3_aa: CASRSARDDEQFF; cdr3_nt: TGCGCCAGCAGATCAGCGCGGGACGATGAGCAGTTCTTC
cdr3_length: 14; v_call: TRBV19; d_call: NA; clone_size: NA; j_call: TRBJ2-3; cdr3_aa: CASSIDHWVDTQYF; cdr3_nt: TGTGCCAGTAGTATAGATCATTGGGTGGATACGCAGTATTTT
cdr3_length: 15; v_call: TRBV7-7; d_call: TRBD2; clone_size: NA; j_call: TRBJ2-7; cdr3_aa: CASSFRAGGDYEQYF; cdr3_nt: TGTGCCAGCAGCTTCCGAGCGGGAGGGGACTACGAGCAGTACTTC
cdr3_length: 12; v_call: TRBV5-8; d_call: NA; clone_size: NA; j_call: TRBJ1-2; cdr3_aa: CASSLGPRGYTF; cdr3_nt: TGTGCCAGCAGCCTCGGACCGCGGGGCTACACCTTC
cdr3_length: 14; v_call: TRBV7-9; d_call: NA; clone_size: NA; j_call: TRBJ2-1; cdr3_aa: CASSGATDFNEQFF; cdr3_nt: TGTGCCAGCAGTGGGGCGACTGATTTCAATGAGCAGTTCTTC
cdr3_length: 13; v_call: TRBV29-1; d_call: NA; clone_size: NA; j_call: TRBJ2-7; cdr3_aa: CSVELPSSYEQYF; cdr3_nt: TGCAGCGTGGAACTACCTTCCTCCTACGAGCAGTACTTC
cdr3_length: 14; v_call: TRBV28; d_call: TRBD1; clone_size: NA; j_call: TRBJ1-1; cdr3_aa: CASSFPTGGVEAFF; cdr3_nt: TGTGCCAGCAGTTTTCCTACAGGGGGCGTGGAAGCTTTCTTT
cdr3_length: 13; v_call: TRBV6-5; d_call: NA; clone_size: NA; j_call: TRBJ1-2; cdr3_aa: CASTKGRDYGYTF; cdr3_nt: TGTGCCAGCACTAAGGGACGGGACTATGGCTACACCTTC
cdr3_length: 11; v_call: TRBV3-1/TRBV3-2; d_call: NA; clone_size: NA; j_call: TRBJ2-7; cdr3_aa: CASSLSYEQYF; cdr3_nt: TGTGCCAGCAGTCTTTCCTACGAGCAGTACTTC